This T cell receptor beta chain was documented in a study of post-analysis software for immune sequencing data. About the study: Included courses were relapsing-remitting and secondary progressive multiple sclerosis; progressive-relapsing multiple sclerosis was also included.

V gave up 7 bases and J gave up 3 bases, with 22 bases separating them. This CDR3 region has 16 residues. CDR1 and CDR2 (germline): SNHLY, FYNNEI. Libraries were made from TCR beta cDNA, and they carried unique molecular identifiers. The source material, 1 to 10 million T cells, gave rise to roughly 0.5 million cDNA molecules. One entry per CDR3 protein results from TCRdb running MiXCR on the PCR reads. Counted here are fewer than 850,000 distinct CDR3 sequences, 30% occurring once; the ten biggest clones make up 0.56%. Whole-study results and caveats: Elevated frequency relative to controls characterized several TRBV segments in patients, TRBV5-6, TRBV5-1 and TRBV20-1 among them. Relative to controls, patients with multiple sclerosis showed significantly lower normalized Chao1 diversity.

Note on this clonotype: No antigen is known for it.

This TCR was recovered from a girl between 10 and 17 years old with multiple sclerosis. The V gene is TRBV2, the J gene TRBJ2-7; D perhaps matches TRBD2 (6 bases). Sequences were obtained from blood. The CDR3 nucleotides read TGTGCCAGCACCCGAGGTAGGGACTCAATTGGCTACGAGCAGTACTTC. As protein: CASTRGRDSIGYEQYF.